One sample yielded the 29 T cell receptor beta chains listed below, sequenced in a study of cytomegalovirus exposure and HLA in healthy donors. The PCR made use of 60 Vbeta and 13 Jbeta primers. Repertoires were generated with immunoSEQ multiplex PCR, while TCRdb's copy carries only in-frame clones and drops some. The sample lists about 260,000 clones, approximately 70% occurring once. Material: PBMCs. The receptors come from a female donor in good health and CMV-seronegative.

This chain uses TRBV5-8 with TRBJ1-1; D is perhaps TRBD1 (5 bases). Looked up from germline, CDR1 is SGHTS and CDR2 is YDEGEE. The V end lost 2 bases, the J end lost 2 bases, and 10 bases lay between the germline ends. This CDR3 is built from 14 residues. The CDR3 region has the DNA TGTGCCAGCAGCTTTCAGGGAGGAAACACTGAAGCTTTCTTT. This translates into CASSFQGGNTEAFF.

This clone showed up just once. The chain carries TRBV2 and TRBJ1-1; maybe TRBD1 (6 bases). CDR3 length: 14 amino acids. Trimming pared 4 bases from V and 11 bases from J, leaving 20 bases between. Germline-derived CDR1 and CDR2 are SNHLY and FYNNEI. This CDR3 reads CASSAQVGGVQAFF. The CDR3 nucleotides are TGTGCCAGCAGTGCGCAAGTAGGGGGGGTGCAGGCTTTCTTT.

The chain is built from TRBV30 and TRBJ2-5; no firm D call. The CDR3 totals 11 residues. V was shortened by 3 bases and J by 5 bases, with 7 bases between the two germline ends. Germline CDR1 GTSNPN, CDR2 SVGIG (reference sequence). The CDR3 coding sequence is TGTGCCTGGAGGGCCACGGAGACCCAGTACTTC. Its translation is CAWRATETQYF.

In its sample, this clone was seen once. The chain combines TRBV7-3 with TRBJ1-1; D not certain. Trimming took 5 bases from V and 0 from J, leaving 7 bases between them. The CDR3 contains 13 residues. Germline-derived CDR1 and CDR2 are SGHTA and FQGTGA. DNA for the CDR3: TGTGCCAGCAGCCCCCTTCTGAACACTGAAGCTTTCTTT. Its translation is CASSPLLNTEAFF.

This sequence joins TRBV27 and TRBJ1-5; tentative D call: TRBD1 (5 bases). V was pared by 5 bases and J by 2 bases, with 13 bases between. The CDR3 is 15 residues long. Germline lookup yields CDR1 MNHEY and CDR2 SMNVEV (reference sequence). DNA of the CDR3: TGTGCCAGCAGTCCACCAGGGTTCGGCAATCAGCCCCAGCATTTT. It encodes CASSPPGFGNQPQHF.

CDR3 coding DNA: TGTGCCAGCAGCTTGGACCCTTCGAGCTCCTACAATGAGCAGTTCTTC. It encodes CASSLDPSSSYNEQFF. The V call is TRBV5-6, the J call TRBJ2-1; no reliable D call. This CDR3 has 16 residues. Germline V gene data show CDR1 as SGHDT and CDR2 as YYEEEE. With 0 bases removed from V and 0 bases from J, the gap between germline ends came to 10 bases.

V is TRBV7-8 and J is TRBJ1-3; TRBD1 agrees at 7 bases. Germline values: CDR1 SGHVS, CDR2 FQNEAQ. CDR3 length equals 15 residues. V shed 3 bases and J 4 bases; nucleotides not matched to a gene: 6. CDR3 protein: CASSLSQGLGNTIYF. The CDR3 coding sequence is TGTGCCAGCAGCTTGTCACAGGGGCTCGGAAACACCATATATTTT.

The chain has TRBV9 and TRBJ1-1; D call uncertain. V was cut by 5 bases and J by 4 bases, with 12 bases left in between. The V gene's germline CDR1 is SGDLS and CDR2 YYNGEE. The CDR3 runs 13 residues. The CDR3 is CASSQPGSTEAFF. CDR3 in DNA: TGTGCCAGCAGTCAACCGGGGAGCACTGAAGCTTTCTTT.

CDR3 sequence: CASSEPLLAGRYEQFF. The CDR3 DNA reads as TGTGCCAGCAGTGAACCCCTACTAGCGGGAAGGTATGAGCAGTTCTTC. The chain is built from TRBV6-1 and TRBJ2-1; 10 bases align to TRBD2. With 2 bases clipped from V and 8 bases from J, the junction kept 9 bases outside the gene matches. In germline, CDR1 is MNHNS, CDR2 SASEGT. The CDR3 extends over 16 amino acids.

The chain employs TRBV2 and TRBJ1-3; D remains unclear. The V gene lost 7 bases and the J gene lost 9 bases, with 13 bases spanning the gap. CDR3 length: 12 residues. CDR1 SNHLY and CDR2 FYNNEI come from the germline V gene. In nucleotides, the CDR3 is TGTGCCAGCATCCCCGGGGTTGGCACCATATATTTT. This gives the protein CASIPGVGTIYF.

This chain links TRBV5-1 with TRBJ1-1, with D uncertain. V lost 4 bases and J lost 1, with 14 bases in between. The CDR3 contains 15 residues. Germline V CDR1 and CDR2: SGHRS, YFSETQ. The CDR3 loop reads CASSVKGAPNTEAFF. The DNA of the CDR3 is TGCGCCAGCAGCGTAAAGGGAGCTCCGAACACTGAAGCTTTCTTT.

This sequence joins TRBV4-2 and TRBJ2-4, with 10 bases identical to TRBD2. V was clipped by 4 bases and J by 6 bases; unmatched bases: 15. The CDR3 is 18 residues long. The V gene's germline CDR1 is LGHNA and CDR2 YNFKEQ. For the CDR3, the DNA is TGTGCCAGCAGCCCTAGTCTAGCGGGAGCGTCCCACGGAAACATTCAGTACTTC. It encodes CASSPSLAGASHGNIQYF.

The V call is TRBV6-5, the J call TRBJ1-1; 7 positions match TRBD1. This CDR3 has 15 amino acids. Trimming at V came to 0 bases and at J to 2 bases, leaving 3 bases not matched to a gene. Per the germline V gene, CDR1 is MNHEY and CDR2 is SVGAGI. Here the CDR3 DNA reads TGTGCCAGCAGTTACTCGACAGGGACAAACACTGAAGCTTTCTTT. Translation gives CASSYSTGTNTEAFF.

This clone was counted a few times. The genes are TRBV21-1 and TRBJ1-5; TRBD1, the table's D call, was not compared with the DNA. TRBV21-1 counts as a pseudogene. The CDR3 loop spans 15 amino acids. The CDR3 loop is CASSKPGQRGQPQHF. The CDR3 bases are TGTGCCAGCAGCAAACCTGGACAGAGAGGCCAGCCCCAGCATTTT.

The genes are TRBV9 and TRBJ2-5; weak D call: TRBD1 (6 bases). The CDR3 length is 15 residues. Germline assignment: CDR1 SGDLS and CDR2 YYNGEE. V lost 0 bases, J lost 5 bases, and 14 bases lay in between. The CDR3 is CASSVGGRGLETQYF. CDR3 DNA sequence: TGTGCCAGCAGCGTAGGGGGCAGGGGTTTGGAGACCCAGTACTTC.

CDR3: CAGGQSYNEQFF. Here the CDR3 DNA reads TGTGCTGGAGGGCAATCCTACAATGAGCAGTTCTTC. This chain joins TRBV7-2 and TRBJ2-1; D possibly corresponds to TRBD2 (6 bases). The CDR3 covers 12 residues. Germline V gene sequence: CDR1 SGHTA, CDR2 FQGNSA.

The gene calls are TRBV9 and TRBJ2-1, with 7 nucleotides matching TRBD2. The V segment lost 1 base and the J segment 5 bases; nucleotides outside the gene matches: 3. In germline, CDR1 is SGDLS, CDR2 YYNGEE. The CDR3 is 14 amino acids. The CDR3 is CASSVRGLDNEQFF. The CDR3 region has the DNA TGTGCCAGCAGCGTAAGAGGACTAGACAATGAGCAGTTCTTC.

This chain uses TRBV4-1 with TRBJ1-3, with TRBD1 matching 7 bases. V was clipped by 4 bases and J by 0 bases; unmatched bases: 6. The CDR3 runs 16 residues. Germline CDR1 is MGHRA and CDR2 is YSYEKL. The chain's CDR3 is CASSRTGQVSGNTIYF. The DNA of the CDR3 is TGCGCCAGCAGCCGCACCGGACAGGTCTCTGGAAACACCATATATTTT.

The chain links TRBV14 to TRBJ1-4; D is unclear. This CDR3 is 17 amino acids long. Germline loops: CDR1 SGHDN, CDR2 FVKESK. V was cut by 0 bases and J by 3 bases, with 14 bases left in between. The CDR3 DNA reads TGTGCCAGCAGCCAAGAAGCTAGTACGGCAGCTAATGAAAAACTGTTTTTT. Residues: CASSQEASTAANEKLFF.

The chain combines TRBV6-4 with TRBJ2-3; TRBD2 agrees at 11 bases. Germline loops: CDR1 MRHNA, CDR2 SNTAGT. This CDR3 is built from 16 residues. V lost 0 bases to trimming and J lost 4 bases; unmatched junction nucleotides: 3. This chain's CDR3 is CASSDSTSGSADTQYF. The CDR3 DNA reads TGTGCCAGCAGTGACTCAACTAGCGGGAGCGCAGATACGCAGTATTTT.

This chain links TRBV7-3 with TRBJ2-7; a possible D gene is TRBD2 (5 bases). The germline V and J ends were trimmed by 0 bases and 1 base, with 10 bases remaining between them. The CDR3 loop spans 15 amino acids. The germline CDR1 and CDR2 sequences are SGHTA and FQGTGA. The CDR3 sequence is CASSLTADDSYEQYF. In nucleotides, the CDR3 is TGTGCCAGCAGCTTAACAGCGGACGATTCCTACGAGCAGTACTTC.

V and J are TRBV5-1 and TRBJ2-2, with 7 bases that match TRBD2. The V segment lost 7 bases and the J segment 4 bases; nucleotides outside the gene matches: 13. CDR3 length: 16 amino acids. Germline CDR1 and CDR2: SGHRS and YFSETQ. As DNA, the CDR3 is TGCGCCAGCCGGAACGATGCGGGAGTGAGCACCGGGGAGCTGTTTTTT. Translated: CASRNDAGVSTGELFF.

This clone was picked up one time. As DNA, the CDR3 is TGCGCCAGCAGCTTTGAAGCGGGAGTGGGGGAGACCCAGTACTTC. Residues: CASSFEAGVGETQYF. The chain combines TRBV5-1 with TRBJ2-5, with 8 bases lining up with TRBD2. The CDR3 runs 15 residues. After removal of 2 bases from V and 5 bases from J, the junction contained 8 bases not matched to a gene. Germline CDR1 is SGHRS and CDR2 is YFSETQ. Full variable domain (outside the CDR3, taken from reference TRBV5-1 and TRBJ2-5): KAGVTQTPRYLIKTRGQQVTLSCSPISGHRSVSWYQQTPGQGLQFLFEYFSETQRNKGNFPGRFSGRQFSNSRSEMNVSTLELGDSALYLCASSFEAGVGETQYFGPGTRLLVL.

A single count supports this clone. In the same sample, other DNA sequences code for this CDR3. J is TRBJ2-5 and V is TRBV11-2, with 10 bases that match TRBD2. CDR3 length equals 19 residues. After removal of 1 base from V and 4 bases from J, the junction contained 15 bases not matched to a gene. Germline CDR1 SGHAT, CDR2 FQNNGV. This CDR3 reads CASSLALAGVVSLLETQYF. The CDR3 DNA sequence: TGTGCCAGCAGCTTAGCCCTAGCGGGAGTTGTCTCACTGCTAGAGACCCAGTACTTC.

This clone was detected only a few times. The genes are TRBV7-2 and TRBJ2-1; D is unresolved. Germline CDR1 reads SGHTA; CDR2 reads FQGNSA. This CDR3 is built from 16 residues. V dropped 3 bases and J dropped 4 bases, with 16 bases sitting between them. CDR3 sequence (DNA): TGTGCCAGCAGCTTTCCTGATCGCGCGCTATACAATGAGCAGTTCTTC. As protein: CASSFPDRALYNEQFF.

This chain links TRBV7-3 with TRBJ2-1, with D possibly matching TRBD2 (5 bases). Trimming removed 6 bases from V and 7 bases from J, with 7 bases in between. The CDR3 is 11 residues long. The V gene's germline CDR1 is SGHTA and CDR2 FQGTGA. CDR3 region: CASRSGNEQFF. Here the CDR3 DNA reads TGTGCCAGCAGGTCGGGGAATGAGCAGTTCTTC.

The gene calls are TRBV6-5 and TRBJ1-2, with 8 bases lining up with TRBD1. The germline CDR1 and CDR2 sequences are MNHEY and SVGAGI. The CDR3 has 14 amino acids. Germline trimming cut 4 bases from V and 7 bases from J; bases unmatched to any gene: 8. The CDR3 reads CASSLASGQGGYTF. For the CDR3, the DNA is TGTGCCAGCAGTTTAGCCTCCGGACAGGGTGGCTACACCTTC.

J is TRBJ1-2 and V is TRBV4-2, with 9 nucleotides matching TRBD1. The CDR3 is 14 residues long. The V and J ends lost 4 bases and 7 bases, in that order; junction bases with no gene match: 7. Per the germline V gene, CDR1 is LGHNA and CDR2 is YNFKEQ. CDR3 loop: CASSPSTGGTGYTF. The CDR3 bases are TGTGCCAGCAGCCCGTCAACAGGGGGCACTGGCTACACCTTC.

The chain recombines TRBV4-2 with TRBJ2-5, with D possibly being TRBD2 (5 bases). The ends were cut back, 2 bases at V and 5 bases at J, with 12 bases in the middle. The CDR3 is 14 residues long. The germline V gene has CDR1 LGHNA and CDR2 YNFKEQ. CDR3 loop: CASSQQSGFETQYF. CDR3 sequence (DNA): TGTGCCAGCAGCCAACAATCGGGATTCGAGACCCAGTACTTC.